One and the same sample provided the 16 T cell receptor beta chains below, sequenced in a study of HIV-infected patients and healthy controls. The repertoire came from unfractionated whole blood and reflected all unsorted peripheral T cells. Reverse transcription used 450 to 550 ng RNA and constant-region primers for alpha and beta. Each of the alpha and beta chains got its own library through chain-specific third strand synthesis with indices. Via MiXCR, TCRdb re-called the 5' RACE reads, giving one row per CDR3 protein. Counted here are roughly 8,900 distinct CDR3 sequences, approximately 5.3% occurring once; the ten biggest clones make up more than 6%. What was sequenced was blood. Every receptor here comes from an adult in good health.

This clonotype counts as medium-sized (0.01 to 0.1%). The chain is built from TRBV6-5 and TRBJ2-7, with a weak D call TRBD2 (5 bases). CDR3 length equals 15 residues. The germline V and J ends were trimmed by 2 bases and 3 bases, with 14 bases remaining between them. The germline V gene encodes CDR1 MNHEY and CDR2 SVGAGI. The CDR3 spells CASSYVSGIYYEQYF. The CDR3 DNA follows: TGTGCCAGCAGTTACGTGAGCGGAATCTACTACGAGCAGTACTTC.

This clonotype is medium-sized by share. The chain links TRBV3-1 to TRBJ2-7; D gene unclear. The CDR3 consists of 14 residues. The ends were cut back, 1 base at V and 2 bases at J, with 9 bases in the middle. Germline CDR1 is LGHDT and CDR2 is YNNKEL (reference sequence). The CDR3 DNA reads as TGTGCCAGCAGCCAAGTTCCCGGCACCTACGAGCAGTACTTC. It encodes CASSQVPGTYEQYF.

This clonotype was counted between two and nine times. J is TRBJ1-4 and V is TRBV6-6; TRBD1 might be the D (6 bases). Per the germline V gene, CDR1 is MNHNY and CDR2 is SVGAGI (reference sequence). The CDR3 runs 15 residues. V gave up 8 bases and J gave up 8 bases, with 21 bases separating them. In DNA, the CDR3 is TGTGCCAGCGGATCTAACAGGGATCTCGGGGAAAAACTGTTTTTT. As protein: CASGSNRDLGEKLFF.

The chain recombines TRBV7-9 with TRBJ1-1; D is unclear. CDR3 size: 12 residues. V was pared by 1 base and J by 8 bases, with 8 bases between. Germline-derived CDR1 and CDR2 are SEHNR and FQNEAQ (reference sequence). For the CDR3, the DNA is TGTGCCAGCAGCTTAGAGAGAGAGGAAGCTTTCTTT. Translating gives CASSLEREEAFF.

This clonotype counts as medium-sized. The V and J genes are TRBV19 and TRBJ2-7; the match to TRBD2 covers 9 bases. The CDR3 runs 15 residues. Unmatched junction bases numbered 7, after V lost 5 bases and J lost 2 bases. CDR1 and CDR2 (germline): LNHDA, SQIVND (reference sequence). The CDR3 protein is CASSGMGLAPYEQYF. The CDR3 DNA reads TGTGCCAGTAGTGGTATGGGACTAGCACCCTACGAGCAGTACTTC.

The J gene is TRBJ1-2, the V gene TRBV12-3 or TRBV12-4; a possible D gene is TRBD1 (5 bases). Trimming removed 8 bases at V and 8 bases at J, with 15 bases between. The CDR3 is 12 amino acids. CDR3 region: CASGKGHGGYTF. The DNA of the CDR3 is TGTGCCAGCGGTAAGGGGCACGGAGGCTACACCTTC.

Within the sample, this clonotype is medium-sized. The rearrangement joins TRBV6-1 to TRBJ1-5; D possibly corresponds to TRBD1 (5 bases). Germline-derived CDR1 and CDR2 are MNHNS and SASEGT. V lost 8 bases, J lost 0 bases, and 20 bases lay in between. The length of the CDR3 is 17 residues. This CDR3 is CASHPLGRGYSNQPQHF. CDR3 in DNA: TGTGCCAGCCACCCCCTAGGAAGGGGATATAGCAATCAGCCCCAGCATTTT.

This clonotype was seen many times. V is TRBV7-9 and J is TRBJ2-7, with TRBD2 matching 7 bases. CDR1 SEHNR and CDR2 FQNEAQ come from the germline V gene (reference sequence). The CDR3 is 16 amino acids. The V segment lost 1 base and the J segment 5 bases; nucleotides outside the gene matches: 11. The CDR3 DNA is TGTGCCAGCAGCTTAGGAGGGGCGGGAGTTGTCGACGAGCAGTACTTC. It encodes CASSLGGAGVVDEQYF. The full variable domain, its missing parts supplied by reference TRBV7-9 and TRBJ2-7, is DTGVSQNPRHKITKRGQNVTFRCDPISEHNRLYWYRQTLGQGPEFLTYFQNEAQLEKSRLLSDRFSAERPKGSFSTLEIQRTEQGDSAMYLCASSLGGAGVVDEQYFGPGTRLTVT.

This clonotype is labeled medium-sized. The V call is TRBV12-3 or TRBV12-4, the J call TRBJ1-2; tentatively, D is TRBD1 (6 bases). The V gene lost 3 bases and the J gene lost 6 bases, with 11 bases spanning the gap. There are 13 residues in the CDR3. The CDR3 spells CASSFQGSNGYTF. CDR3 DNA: TGTGCCAGCAGTTTTCAGGGGTCGAATGGCTACACCTTC.

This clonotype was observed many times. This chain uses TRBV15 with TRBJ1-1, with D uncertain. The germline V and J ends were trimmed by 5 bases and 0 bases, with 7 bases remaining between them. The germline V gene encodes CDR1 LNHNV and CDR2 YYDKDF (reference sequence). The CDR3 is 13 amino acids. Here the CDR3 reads CATSGPMNTEAFF. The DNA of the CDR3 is TGTGCCACCAGCGGGCCCATGAACACTGAAGCTTTCTTT.

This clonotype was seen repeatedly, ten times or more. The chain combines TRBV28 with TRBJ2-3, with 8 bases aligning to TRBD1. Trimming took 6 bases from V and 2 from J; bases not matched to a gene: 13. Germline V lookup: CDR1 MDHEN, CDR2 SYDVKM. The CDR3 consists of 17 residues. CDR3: CASSLPLRTGSTDTQYF. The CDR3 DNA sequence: TGTGCCAGCAGCCTTCCGTTGAGGACAGGGTCCACAGATACGCAGTATTTT. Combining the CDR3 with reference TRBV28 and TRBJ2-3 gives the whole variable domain DVKVTQSSRYLVKRTGEKVFLECVQDMDHENMFWYRQDPGLGLRLIYFSYDVKMKEKGDIPEGYSVSREKKERFSLILESASTNQTSMYLCASSLPLRTGSTDTQYFGPGTRLTVL.

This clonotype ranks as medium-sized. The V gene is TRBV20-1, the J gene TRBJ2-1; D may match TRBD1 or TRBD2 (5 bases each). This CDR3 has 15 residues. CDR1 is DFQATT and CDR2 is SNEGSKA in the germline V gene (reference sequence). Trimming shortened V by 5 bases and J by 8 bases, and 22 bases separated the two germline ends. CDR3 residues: CSARSGRTVRDEQFF. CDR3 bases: TGCAGTGCTCGCTCGGGACGGACGGTGAGGGATGAGCAGTTCTTC.

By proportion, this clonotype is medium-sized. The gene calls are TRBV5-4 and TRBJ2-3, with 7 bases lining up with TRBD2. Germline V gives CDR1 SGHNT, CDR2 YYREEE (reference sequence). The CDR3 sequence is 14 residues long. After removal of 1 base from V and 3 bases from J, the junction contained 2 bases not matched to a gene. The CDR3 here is CASSLWRGTDTQYF. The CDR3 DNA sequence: TGTGCCAGCAGCTTGTGGCGGGGGACAGATACGCAGTATTTT.

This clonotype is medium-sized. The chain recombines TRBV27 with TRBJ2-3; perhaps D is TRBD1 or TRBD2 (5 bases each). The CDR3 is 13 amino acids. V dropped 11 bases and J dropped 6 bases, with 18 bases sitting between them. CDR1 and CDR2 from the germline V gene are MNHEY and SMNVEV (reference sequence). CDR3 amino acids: CADQLSEGDTQYF. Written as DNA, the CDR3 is TGTGCCGACCAGCTCAGCGAGGGGGATACGCAGTATTTT.

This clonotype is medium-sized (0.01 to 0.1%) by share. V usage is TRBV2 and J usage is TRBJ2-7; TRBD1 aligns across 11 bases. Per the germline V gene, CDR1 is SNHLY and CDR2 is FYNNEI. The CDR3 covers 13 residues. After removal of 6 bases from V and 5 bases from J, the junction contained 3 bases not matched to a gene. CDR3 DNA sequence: TGTGCCAGCAGCTGGACAGGGGGCGACGAGCAGTACTTC. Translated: CASSWTGGDEQYF.

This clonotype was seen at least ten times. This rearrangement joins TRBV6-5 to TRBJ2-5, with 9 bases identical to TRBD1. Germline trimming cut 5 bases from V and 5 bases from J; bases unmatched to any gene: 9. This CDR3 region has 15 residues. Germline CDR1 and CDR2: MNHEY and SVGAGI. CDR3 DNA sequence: TGTGCCAGCAGTAGCGCCGGGACAGGGCTTGAGACCCAGTACTTC. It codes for CASSSAGTGLETQYF.